The clone carrying this TCR beta chain was counted once. Its antigen is still unknown. This entry is derived from a study of cytomegalovirus exposure and HLA in healthy donors. Study findings and constraints: The classifier, whose performance was assessed in both the original and validation cohorts, reportedly diagnosed cytomegalovirus status with high specificity and sensitivity. Several of the most significant clusters were apparently associated with common viral pathogens in a later analysis. Later analysis identified a missense DCLRE1C variant that was linked to TCR beta V- and J-gene trimming.

Primers included in the PCR were 60 Vbeta and 13 Jbeta primers. Measured with immunoSEQ multiplex PCR; TCRdb has only the in-frame clones, and not every one. The sample contains around 100,000 clones, around 60% of which appear only once. Per germline, CDR1 LGHNA and CDR2 YNFKEQ. Trimming pared 4 bases from V and 5 bases from J, leaving 17 bases between. CDR3 length: 15 residues. Nominally healthy donors were sampled, though unrecorded immune exposures were likely. Sequencing was carried out using PBMCs. J is TRBJ1-1 and V is TRBV4-2; D gene ambiguous. This clonotype was obtained from a man under 40 in good health and CMV-seropositive. In nucleotides, the CDR3 is TGTGCCAGCAGCCGCCCCCTTTCAGGCCATACTGAAGCTTTCTTT. Its translation: CASSRPLSGHTEAFF.